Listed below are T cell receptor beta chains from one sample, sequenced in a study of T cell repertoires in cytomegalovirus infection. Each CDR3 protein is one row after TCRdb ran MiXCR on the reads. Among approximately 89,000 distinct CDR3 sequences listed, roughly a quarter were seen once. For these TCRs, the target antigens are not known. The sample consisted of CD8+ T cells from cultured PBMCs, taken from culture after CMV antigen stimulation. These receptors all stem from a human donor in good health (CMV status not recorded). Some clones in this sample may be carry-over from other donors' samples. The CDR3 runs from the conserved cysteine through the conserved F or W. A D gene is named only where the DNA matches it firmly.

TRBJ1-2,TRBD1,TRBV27,CASSPSTGGSYGYTF
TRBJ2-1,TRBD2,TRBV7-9,CASSSIGTSGVYEQFF
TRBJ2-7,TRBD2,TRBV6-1,CASSEEWRGAEEQYF
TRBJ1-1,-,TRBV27,CASHGGKGVSEAFF
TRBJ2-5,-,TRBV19,CASNGGGLQETQYF
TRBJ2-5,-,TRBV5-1,CASRMGGAWETQYF
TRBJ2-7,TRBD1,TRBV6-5,CASSYPPGQGPYEQYF
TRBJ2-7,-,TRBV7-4,CAIIKQGTYEQYF
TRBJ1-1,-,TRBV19,CASSVGVNTEAFF
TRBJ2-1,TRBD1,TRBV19,CASAGGEQFF
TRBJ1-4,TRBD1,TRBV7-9,CASSLASGGRDEKLFF
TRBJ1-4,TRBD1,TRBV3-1,CASSPVGTAHEKLFF
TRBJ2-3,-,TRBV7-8,CASSVPGGSTDTQYF
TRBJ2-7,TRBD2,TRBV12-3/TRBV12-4,CASSLAGKYEQYF
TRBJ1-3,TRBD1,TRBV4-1,CASSPGQGSGNTIYF
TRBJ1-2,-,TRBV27,CASSPTSQLLTGYTF
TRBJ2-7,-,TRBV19,CASRDSDGLSYEQYF
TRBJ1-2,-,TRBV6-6,CASSYPGGVEGTF
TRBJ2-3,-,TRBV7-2,CASSSLAPSTDTQYF
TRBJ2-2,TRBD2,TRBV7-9,CASSQGLAGVRNTGELFF
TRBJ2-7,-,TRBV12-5,CASGLVHGKRSSSYEQYF
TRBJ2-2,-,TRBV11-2,CASSSPEGLFGNTGELFF
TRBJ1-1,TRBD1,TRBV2,CASRVSGTGDTEAFF
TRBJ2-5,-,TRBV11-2,CASSPGGGQETQYF
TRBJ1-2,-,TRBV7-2,CASSSEAAGEQFGYTF
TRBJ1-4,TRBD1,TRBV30,CAWSAGQFNEKLFF
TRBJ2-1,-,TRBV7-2,CASNSGGYNEQFF